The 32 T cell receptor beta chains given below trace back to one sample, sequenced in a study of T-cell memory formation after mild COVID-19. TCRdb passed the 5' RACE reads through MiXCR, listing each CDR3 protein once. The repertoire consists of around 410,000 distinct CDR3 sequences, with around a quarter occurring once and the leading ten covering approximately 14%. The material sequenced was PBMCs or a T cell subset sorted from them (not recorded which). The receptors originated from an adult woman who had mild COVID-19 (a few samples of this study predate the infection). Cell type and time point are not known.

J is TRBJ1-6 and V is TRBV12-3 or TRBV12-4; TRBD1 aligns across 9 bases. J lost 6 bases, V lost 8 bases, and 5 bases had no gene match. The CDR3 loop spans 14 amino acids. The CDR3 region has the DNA TGTGCCAGCTCCGGACAGGGGAGTAATTCACCCCTCCACTTT. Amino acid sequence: CASSGQGSNSPLHF.

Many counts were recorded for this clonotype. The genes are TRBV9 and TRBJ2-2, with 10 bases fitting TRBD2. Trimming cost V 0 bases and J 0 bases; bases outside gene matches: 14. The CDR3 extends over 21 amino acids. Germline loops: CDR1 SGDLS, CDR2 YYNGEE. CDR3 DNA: TGTGCCAGCAGCGTAGCCCCCAGGGGGCGAGCGGGAGGGCCGAACACCGGGGAGCTGTTTTTT. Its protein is CASSVAPRGRAGGPNTGELFF.

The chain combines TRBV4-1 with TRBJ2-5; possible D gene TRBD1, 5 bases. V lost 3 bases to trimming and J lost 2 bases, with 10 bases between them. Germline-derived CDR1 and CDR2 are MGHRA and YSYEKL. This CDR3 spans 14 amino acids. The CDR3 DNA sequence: TGCGCCAGCAGCCAGCGACAGTATCAAGAGACCCAGTACTTC. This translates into CASSQRQYQETQYF.

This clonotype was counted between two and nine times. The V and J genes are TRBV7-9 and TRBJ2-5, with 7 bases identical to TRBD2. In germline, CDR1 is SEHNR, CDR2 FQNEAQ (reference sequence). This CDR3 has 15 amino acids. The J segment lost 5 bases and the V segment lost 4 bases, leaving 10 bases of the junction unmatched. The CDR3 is CASSSQRLARETQYF. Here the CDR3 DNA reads TGTGCCAGCAGCTCCCAACGACTAGCCCGGGAGACCCAGTACTTC.

For the CDR3, the DNA is TGTGCCAGCAGTTTTGGTGGGGCCAACGTCCTGACTTTC. Translating it yields CASSFGGANVLTF. The gene calls are TRBV12-3 or TRBV12-4 and TRBJ2-6; D call uncertain. There are 13 residues in the CDR3. V lost 3 bases to trimming and J lost 3 bases, with 3 bases between them.

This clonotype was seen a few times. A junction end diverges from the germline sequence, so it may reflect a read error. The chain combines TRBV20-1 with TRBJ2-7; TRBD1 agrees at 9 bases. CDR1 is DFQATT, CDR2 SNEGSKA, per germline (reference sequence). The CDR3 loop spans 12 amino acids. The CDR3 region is CSADHQIQGALF. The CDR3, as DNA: TGCAGTGCGGATCACCAAATACAGGGGGCCCTCTTC.

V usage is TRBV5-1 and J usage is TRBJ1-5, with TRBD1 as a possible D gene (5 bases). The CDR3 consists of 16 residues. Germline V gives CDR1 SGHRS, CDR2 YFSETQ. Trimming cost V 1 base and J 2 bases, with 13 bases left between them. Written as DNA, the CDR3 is TGCGCCAGCAGCTTGACGGGAAAAGGGGGCAATCAGCCCCAGCATTTT. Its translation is CASSLTGKGGNQPQHF.

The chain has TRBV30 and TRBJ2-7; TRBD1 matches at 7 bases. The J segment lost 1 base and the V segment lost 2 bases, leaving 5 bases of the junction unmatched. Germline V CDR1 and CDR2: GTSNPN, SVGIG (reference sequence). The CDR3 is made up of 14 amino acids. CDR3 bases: TGTGCCTGGAGTCCTTGGACAGGATCCTACGAGCAGTACTTC. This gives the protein CAWSPWTGSYEQYF.

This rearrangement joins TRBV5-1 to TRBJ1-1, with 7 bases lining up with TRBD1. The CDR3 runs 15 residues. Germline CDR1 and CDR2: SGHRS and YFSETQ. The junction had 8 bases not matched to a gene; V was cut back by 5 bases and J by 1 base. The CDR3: CASRVFGTANTEAFF. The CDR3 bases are TGCGCCAGCAGGGTTTTCGGGACAGCGAACACTGAAGCTTTCTTT.

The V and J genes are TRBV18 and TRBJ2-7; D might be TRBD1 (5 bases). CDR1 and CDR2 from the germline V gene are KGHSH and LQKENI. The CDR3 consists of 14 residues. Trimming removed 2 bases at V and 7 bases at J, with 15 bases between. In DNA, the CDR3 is TGTGCCAGCTCACCAGGGCAGGGCTTACGAGAGCAGTACTTC. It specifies CASSPGQGLREQYF.

The CDR3 nucleotides read TGTGCCATCAGTGAGTCTCCGACAGGCCTGGACGGGGAGCTGTTTTTT. It specifies CAISESPTGLDGELFF. The rearrangement links TRBV10-3 to TRBJ2-2; D possibly corresponds to TRBD1 (6 bases). The length of the CDR3 is 16 residues. V dropped 0 bases and J dropped 7 bases, with 15 bases sitting between them. The germline gives CDR1 ENHRY, CDR2 SYGVKD.

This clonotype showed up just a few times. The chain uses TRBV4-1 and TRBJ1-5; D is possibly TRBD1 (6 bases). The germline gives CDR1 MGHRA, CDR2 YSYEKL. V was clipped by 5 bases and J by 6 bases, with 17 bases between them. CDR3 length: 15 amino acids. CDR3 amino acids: CASSYGPGGAQPQHF. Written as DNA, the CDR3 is TGCGCCAGCAGCTACGGACCTGGGGGGGCTCAGCCCCAGCATTTT.

The CDR3 nucleotides read TGTGCCAGCAGTTTTGCCCGTGACGGACAGGGTACCCAGCCCCAGCATTTT. Translation gives CASSFARDGQGTQPQHF. The chain couples TRBV12-3 or TRBV12-4 to TRBJ1-5; 8 nucleotides agree with TRBD1. This CDR3 has 17 amino acids. V gave up 3 bases and J gave up 7 bases; unmatched junction bases: 14.

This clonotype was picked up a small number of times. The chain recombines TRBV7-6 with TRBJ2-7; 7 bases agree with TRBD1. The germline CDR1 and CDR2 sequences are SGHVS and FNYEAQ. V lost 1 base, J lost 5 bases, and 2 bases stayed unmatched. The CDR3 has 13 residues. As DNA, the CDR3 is TGTGCCAGCAGCTTAGGGGACAGAGACGAGCAGTACTTC. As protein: CASSLGDRDEQYF.

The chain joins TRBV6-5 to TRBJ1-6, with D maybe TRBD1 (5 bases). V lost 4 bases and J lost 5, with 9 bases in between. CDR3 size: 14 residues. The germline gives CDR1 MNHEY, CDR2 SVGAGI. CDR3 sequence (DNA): TGTGCCAGCAGTTTCGCGGGGGATAATTCACCCCTCCACTTT. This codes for CASSFAGDNSPLHF.

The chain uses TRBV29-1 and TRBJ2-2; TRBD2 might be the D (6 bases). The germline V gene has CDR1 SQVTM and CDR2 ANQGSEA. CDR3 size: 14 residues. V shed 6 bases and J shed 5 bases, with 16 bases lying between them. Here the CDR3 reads CSVQLAAGTGELFF. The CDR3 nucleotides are TGCAGCGTGCAACTAGCTGCAGGGACCGGGGAGCTGTTTTTT.

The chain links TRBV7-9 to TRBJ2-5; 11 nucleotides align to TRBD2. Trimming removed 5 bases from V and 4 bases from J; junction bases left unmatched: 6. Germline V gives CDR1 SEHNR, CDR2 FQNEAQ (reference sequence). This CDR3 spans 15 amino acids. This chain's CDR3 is CASSPTTSGRETQYF. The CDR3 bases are TGTGCCAGCAGCCCCACCACTAGCGGGAGAGAGACCCAGTACTTC.

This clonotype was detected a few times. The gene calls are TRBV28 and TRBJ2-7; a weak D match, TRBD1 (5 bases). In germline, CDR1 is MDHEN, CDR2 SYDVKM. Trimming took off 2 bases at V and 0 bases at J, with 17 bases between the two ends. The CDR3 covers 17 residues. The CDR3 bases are TGTGCCAGCAGTTTAAAAAAGACCAGTGGGGCCTCCTACGAGCAGTACTTC. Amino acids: CASSLKKTSGASYEQYF.

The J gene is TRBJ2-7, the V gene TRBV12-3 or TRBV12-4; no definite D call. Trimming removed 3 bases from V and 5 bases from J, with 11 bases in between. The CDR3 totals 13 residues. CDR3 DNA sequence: TGTGCCAGCAGTTTGGAAGGGATCCACGAGCAGTACTTC. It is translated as CASSLEGIHEQYF.

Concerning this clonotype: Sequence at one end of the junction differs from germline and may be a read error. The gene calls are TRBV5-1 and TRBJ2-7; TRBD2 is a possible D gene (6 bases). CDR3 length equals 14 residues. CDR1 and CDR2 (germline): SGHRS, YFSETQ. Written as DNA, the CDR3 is TGCGCCAGCAGCGGCGTGGGGGACTCCAACGAGCAGTACTTC. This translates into CASSGVGDSNEQYF. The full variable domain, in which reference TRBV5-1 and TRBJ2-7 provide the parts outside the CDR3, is KAGVTQTPRYLIKTRGQQVTLSCSPISGHRSVSWYQQTPGQGLQFLFEYFSETQRNKGNFPGRFSGRQFSNSRSEMNVSTLELGDSALYLCASSGVGDSNEQYFGPGTRLTVT.

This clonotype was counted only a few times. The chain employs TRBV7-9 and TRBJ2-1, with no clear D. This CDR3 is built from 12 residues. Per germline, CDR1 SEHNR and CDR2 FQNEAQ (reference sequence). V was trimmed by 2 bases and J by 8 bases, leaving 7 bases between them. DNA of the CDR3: TGTGCCAGCAGCTTATCCAAGGATGAGCAGTTCTTC. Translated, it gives CASSLSKDEQFF.

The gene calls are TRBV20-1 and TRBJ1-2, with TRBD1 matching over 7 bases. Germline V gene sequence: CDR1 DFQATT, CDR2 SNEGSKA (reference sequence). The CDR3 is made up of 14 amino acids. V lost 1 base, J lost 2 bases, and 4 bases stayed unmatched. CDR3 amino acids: CSARVGQANYGYTF. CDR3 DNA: TGCAGTGCTAGAGTAGGACAGGCGAACTATGGCTACACCTTC.

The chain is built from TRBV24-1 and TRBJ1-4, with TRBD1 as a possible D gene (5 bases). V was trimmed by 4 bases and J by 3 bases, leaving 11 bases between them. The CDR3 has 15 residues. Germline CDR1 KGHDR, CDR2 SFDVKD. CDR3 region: CATSDQRGPNEKLFF. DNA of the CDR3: TGTGCCACCAGTGACCAAAGGGGCCCTAATGAAAAACTGTTTTTT.

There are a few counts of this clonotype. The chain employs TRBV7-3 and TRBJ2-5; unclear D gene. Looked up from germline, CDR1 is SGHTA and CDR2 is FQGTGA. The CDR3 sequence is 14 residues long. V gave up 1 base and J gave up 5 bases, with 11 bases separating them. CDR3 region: CASSLSPTGETQYF. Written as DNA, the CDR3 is TGTGCCAGCAGCTTAAGCCCCACCGGGGAGACCCAGTACTTC. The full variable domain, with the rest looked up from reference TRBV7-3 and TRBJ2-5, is GAGVSQTPSNKVTEKGKYVELRCDPISGHTALYWYRQSLGQGPEFLIYFQGTGAADDSGLPNDRFFAVRPEGSVSTLKIQRTERGDSAVYLCASSLSPTGETQYFGPGTRLLVL.

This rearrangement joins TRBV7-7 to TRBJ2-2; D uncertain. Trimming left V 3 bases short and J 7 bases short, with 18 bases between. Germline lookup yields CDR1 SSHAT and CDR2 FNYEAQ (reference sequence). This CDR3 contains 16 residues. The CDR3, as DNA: TGTGCCAGCAGCTTGACACCAGAGGAAGTCCTCGGGGAGCTGTTTTTT. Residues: CASSLTPEEVLGELFF.

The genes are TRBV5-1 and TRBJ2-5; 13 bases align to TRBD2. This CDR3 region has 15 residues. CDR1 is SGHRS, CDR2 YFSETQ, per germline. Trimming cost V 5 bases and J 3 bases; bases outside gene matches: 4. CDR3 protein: CASSRLAGGEETQYF. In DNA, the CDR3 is TGCGCCAGCAGTCGACTAGCGGGGGGCGAAGAGACCCAGTACTTC.

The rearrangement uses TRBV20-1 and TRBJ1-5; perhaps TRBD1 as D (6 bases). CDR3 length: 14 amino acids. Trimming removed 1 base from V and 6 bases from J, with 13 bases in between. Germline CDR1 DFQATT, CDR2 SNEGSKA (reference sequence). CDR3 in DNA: TGCAGTGCTAGAGGGCCAGGGGTGCGTCAGCCCCAGCATTTT. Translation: CSARGPGVRQPQHF.

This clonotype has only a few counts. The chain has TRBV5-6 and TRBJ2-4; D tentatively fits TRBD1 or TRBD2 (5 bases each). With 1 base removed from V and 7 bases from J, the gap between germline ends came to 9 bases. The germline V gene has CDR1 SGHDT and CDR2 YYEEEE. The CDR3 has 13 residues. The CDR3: CASSLYWDNIQYF. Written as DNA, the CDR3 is TGTGCCAGCAGCTTGTACTGGGACAACATTCAGTACTTC.

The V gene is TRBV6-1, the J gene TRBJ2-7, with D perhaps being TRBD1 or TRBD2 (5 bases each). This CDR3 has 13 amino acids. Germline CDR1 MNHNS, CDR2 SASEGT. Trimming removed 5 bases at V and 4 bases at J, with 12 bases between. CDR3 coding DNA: TGTGCCAGCAGTCGGGGCGGACTTTACGAGCAGTACTTC. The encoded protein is CASSRGGLYEQYF.

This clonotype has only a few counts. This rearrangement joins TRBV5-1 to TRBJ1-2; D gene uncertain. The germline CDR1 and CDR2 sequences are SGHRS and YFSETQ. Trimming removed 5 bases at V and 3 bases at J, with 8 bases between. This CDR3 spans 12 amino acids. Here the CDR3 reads CASSPEDYGYTF. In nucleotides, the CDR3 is TGCGCCAGCAGTCCGGAGGACTATGGCTACACCTTC.

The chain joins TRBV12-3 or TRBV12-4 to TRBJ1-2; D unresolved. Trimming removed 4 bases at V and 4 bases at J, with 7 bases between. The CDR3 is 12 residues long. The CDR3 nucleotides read TGTGCCAGCAGTTACCGTACCTATGGCTACACCTTC. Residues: CASSYRTYGYTF.

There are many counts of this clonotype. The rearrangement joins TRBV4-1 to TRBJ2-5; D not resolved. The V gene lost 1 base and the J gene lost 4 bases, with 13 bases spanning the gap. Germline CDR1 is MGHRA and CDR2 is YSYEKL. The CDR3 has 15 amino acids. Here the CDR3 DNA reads TGCGCCAGCAGCCAAGGGCTAGAACCTGGAGAGACCCAGTACTTC. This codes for CASSQGLEPGETQYF.